This is a list of T cell receptor beta chains from one sample in a study of OX40 agonist ivuxolimab in advanced cancers. Profiled with immunoSEQ multiplex PCR; TCRdb holds only in-frame clones, not every one. This sample carries roughly 65,000 clones, about four fifths of them seen once, and the ten largest clones take 2% to 2.5%. Sequencing was performed on CD4+ or CD8+ T cells sorted from blood, taken in a trial of the OX40 agonist ivuxolimab. These receptors originate from an adult with an advanced solid tumor such as melanoma, head and neck, liver or kidney cancer. Each CDR3 is given with its conserved first and last residue. D genes are given only for firm matches. Expanded clones are given a class, and other clones once, few, many or no size at all.

-	TRBV27	TRBJ1-1	-	TGTGCCAGCGGGGGGTCAGCTAGGAACACTGAAGCTTTCTTT	CASGGSARNTEAFF
-	TRBV5-1	TRBJ2-5	TRBD2	TGCGCCAGCAGCCCGGGGACTAGTAGGGAGACCCAGTACTTC	CASSPGTSRETQYF
-	TRBV14	TRBJ2-5	-	TGTGCCAGCAGCCAAGCGCAGGGCACTCTGGAGACCCAGTACTTC	CASSQAQGTLETQYF
-	TRBV2	TRBJ1-5	-	TGTGCCAGCAGCGGGGATAGCAATCAGCCCCAGCATTTT	CASSGDSNQPQHF
-	TRBV5-1	TRBJ2-7	-	TGCGCCAGCAGCTTGGGTGGGGCCACCTACGAGCAGTACTTC	CASSLGGATYEQYF
-	TRBV7-7	TRBJ2-5	-	TGTGCCAGCAGCCCCCGAGACGGGGCCCGTGAGACCCAGTACTTC	CASSPRDGARETQYF
-	TRBV4-2	TRBJ2-7	-	TGTGCCAGCAGCAAGTACAGCGGCAGTAGCTCCTACGAGCAGTACTTC	CASSKYSGSSSYEQYF
-	TRBV11-2	TRBJ1-2	-	TGTGCCAGCAGCTTCAGGCAGGGGACGAACTATGGCTACACCTTC	CASSFRQGTNYGYTF
-	TRBV5-4	TRBJ2-5	-	TGTGCCAGCAGCTTGCTGGTGGGGCAGTTGGAGACCCAGTACTTC	CASSLLVGQLETQYF
-	TRBV11-2	TRBJ1-1	-	TGTGCCAGCAGCTTAGTGGGAGGGACTGAAGCTTTCTTT	CASSLVGGTEAFF
-	TRBV4-1	TRBJ2-7	TRBD2	TGCGCCAGCAGCCCTACGAAAGGGTGGGCGGGAGAGGACGAGCAGTACTTC	CASSPTKGWAGEDEQYF
-	TRBV5-1	TRBJ2-3	-	TGCGCCAGCAGCTTGACGCGGGGCCCCACAGATACGCAGTATTTT	CASSLTRGPTDTQYF
-	TRBV29-1	TRBJ1-2	TRBD1	TGCAGCGTCTTGGGGACAGCTTCTAACTATGGCTACACCTTC	CSVLGTASNYGYTF
once	TRBV14	TRBJ2-7	TRBD2	TGTGCCAGCAGCCCAAGCGGGGCCCTCTCCTACGAGCAGTACTTC	CASSPSGALSYEQYF
-	TRBV5-1	TRBJ2-3	TRBD2	TGCGCCAGCACCCTAGCGGGGTTCACAGATACGCAGTATTTT	CASTLAGFTDTQYF
once	TRBV28	TRBJ1-3	-	TGTGCCAGCAACAGCTTGGGTGGAAACACCATATATTTT	CASNSLGGNTIYF
-	TRBV6-1	TRBJ1-2	TRBD1	TGTGCCAGCAACCGGGACAGGGGGCAAAACTATGGCTACACCTTC	CASNRDRGQNYGYTF
-	TRBV5-1	TRBJ2-3	TRBD2	TGCGCCAGCAGCTTGGCTGGTAGCGGGGAAGATACGCAGTATTTT	CASSLAGSGEDTQYF
-	TRBV23-1	TRBJ2-4	TRBD2	TGCGCCAGCAAGCGATATAGCGGGGGGGCAGCCAAAAACATTCAGTACTTC	CASKRYSGGAAKNIQYF
-	TRBV7-2	TRBJ1-5	-	TGTGCCAGCAGCTTATCAGGGTCCTATAGCAATCAGCCCCAGCATTTT	CASSLSGSYSNQPQHF
-	TRBV5-5	TRBJ1-1	-	TGTGCCAGCAGCTGGGACACCCGGGGTTCTTTCTTT	CASSWDTRGSFF
-	TRBV11-2	TRBJ2-1	-	TGTGCCAGCAGCTTAGTTCGTGGGACATACAATGAGCAGTTCTTC	CASSLVRGTYNEQFF
-	TRBV2	TRBJ2-1	TRBD1	TGTGCCAGCAGTGACGGGACAGGGAAGGGCTATGAGCAGTTCTTC	CASSDGTGKGYEQFF
once	TRBV10-2	TRBJ2-7	TRBD1	TGCGCCAGCAGTGGACAGGGGCGCCCCGGGGAGCAGTACTTC	CASSGQGRPGEQYF
-	TRBV5-1	TRBJ2-2	-	TGCGCCAGCAGCGAGCGGACGGCGAACACCGGGGAGCTGTTTTTT	CASSERTANTGELFF
few	TRBV10-3	TRBJ1-2	TRBD1	TGTGCCATCAGGGTGACAGGGGCGGATGGCTACACCTTC	CAIRVTGADGYTF
-	TRBV28	TRBJ2-5	TRBD1	TGTGCCAGCAGGCCCGGGACAGGGTATGGGGGGACCCAGTACTTC	CASRPGTGYGGTQYF
-	TRBV30	TRBJ2-2	-	TGTGCCTGGAAGCTAGCCCCGAACACCGGGGAGCTGTTTTTT	CAWKLAPNTGELFF
-	TRBV6-1	TRBJ2-3	TRBD2	TGTGCCAGCAGTGAAATACCGGGAGGGGTGACAGATACGCAGTATTTT	CASSEIPGGVTDTQYF
few	TRBV6-6	TRBJ1-6	-	TGTGCCAGCAGTTCCGGGGGTGGGTACTCACCCCTCCACTTT	CASSSGGGYSPLHF
-	TRBV30	TRBJ2-3	TRBD1	TGTGCCTGGTCCCCCGGGACAGGGTATACAGATACGCAGTATTTT	CAWSPGTGYTDTQYF
-	TRBV28	TRBJ1-4	-	TGTGCCACCCGACCGGGGGGCCAAGAAAAACTGTTTTTT	CATRPGGQEKLFF
-	TRBV5-1	TRBJ1-2	TRBD1	TGCGCCAGCAGCTTGGAAGGGACAGGGGCATTCTATGGCTACACCTTC	CASSLEGTGAFYGYTF
-	TRBV7-9	TRBJ2-3	-	TGTGCCAGCAGCCCGAAGTGGGCGCCGACGAGCACAGATACGCAGTATTTT	CASSPKWAPTSTDTQYF
-	TRBV28	TRBJ2-5	TRBD1	TGTGCCAGCAGTCCCCTAGACAGGGTTGAGACCCAGTACTTC	CASSPLDRVETQYF
-	TRBV6-5	TRBJ1-4	-	TGTGCCAGCAGTTACTCCTTTAATGAAAAACTGTTTTTT	CASSYSFNEKLFF
-	TRBV27	TRBJ1-1	-	TGTGCCAGCAGTCTCCCGAAACAGCCGAACACTGAAGCTTTCTTT	CASSLPKQPNTEAFF
few	TRBV5-1	TRBJ2-1	TRBD1	TGCGCCAGCAGCTTGGCCCGGACAGGGGGCGCCGATGAGCAGTTCTTC	CASSLARTGGADEQFF
-	TRBV7-6	TRBJ2-7	-	TGTGCCAGCAGCCCACAATCATCGGGAACCTACGAGCAGTACTTC	CASSPQSSGTYEQYF
once	TRBV6-6	TRBJ2-5	TRBD1	TGTGCCAGCAGTTACCTCCGGGACAGGGGGGGAGAGACCCAGTACTTC	CASSYLRDRGGETQYF
-	TRBV4-1	TRBJ1-2	-	TGCGCCAGCAGCCAAACCGTTACAGGGCTCAGGGCTGGCTACACCTTC	CASSQTVTGLRAGYTF
-	TRBV6-1	TRBJ2-7	-	TGTGCCAGCAACCGAATGGCTGAGCAGTACTTC	CASNRMAEQYF
-	TRBV5-1	TRBJ2-7	TRBD1	TGCGCCAGCAGCTTGGGGAGACAGGGGACACCCACCTACGAGCAGTACTTC	CASSLGRQGTPTYEQYF
-	TRBV7-9	TRBJ1-2	TRBD1	TGTGCCAGCAGCCCGATGACTCAGGGGGCCGGTGGCTACACCTTC	CASSPMTQGAGGYTF
-	TRBV6-6	TRBJ2-5	-	TGTGCCAGCACCCCCGGGTACAGGGAAGAGACCCAGTACTTC	CASTPGYREETQYF
-	TRBV6-6	TRBJ1-5	-	TGTGCCAGCAGTTTAAGGAGAGATAATCAGCCCCAGCATTTT	CASSLRRDNQPQHF
few	TRBV11-2	TRBJ2-7	-	TGTGCCAGCAGCTTAGGAGGGGGGAGGAACGAGCAGTACTTC	CASSLGGGRNEQYF
-	TRBV5-1	TRBJ2-1	TRBD1	TGCGCCAGCAGCTTGGTAGTGACAGGGACTGAGCAGTTCTTC	CASSLVVTGTEQFF
-	TRBV9	TRBJ2-7	TRBD2	TGTGCCAGCAGTGCGGGACTAGCGGGAGGAAACGAGCAGTACTTC	CASSAGLAGGNEQYF
once	TRBV5-1	TRBJ2-2	-	TGCGCCAGCAGCCTTGGGGGAACTTTCCCCGGGGAGCTGTTTTTT	CASSLGGTFPGELFF
-	TRBV27	TRBJ2-7	-	TGTGCCAGCAGTTTATCTGCCAGGGGAACAGCGACCGAGCAGTACTTC	CASSLSARGTATEQYF
-	TRBV5-8	TRBJ2-2	TRBD1	TGTGCCAGCAGCTCAACAGGGGGCGCGACTAACACCGGGGAGCTGTTTTTT	CASSSTGGATNTGELFF
-	TRBV19	TRBJ2-1	-	TGTGCCAGTAGTAAGGGGTACAGTGAGCAGTTCTTC	CASSKGYSEQFF
-	TRBV19	TRBJ2-7	TRBD2	TGTGCCAGTAGATCTACTAGCGGGGGGGCCCGGGAGCAGTACTTC	CASRSTSGGAREQYF
few	TRBV7-3	TRBJ1-6	-	TGTGCCAGCAGCTCGGGACCCGACGCTCCCCTCCACTTT	CASSSGPDAPLHF